These 17 T cell receptor beta chains were all obtained from the same sample, sequenced in a study of CXCR3-negative and CXCR3-positive naive CD8 T cells. UMI-tagged TRB cDNA libraries were built via 5' RACE. From its re-call of the 5' RACE reads, TCRdb lists each CDR3 protein once, without DNA. This table holds 50,000 to 55,000 distinct CDR3 sequences. Sequencing was carried out using naive CXCR3- CD8+ T cells from blood. Subset denoted: CD45RO-CCR7+CD27+CD95- naive CD8+ T cells lacking CXCR3 (TNR3-). Receptor source: a human donor in good health. Some clones in this sample may be carry-over from other donors' samples.

V gene TRBV29-1 combines with J gene TRBJ1-1; TCRdb reports TRBD1, a call that lacks DNA to check it against. The CDR3 extends over 14 amino acids. In germline, CDR1 is SQVTM, CDR2 ANQGSEA. The CDR3 loop reads CSVLQGTVDTEAFF.

The chain employs TRBV5-6 and TRBJ1-5. CDR1 is SGHDT and CDR2 is YYEEEE in the germline V gene. The length of the CDR3 is 15 residues. The CDR3 reads CASSLGNSLNQPQHF.

The V and J genes are TRBV6-6 and TRBJ1-1. The CDR3 contains 16 residues. The germline V gene has CDR1 MNHNY and CDR2 SVGAGI (reference sequence). The CDR3 reads CASSGGLFEMNTEAFF.

This chain links TRBV6-1 with TRBJ2-7; absent DNA, TCRdb's TRBD1 call cannot be checked. CDR3 length equals 14 residues. The germline V gene encodes CDR1 MNHNS and CDR2 SASEGT. The CDR3 sequence is CASTAGLQLYEQYF.

The chain is built from TRBV11-2 and TRBJ2-7. Per germline, CDR1 SGHAT and CDR2 FQNNGV. This CDR3 has 14 residues. The CDR3 protein is CASSFGGGSYEQYF.

The chain recombines TRBV5-4 with TRBJ2-3. Germline lookup yields CDR1 SGHNT and CDR2 YYREEE (reference sequence). This CDR3 is built from 14 residues. The chain's CDR3 is CASARTGHTDTQYF.

Here the CDR3 reads CASSQNPRGDEQYF. The rearrangement links TRBV7-3 to TRBJ2-7; as DNA is missing, the TRBD1 call by TCRdb cannot be tested. The CDR3 contains 14 residues. Germline values: CDR1 SGHTA, CDR2 FQGTGA.

The CDR3 sequence: CASSFPQGPEQYF. The V and J genes are TRBV28 and TRBJ2-7; TCRdb's assignment of TRBD1 cannot be checked, as there is no DNA. Germline V gene sequence: CDR1 MDHEN, CDR2 SYDVKM. CDR3 length: 13 amino acids.

The chain is built from TRBV7-9 and TRBJ2-6. The CDR3 covers 16 residues. Germline V gene data show CDR1 as SEHNR and CDR2 as FQNEAQ (reference sequence). The CDR3 here is CASSSDGYSGANVLTF.

The chain links TRBV4-3 to TRBJ2-5. This CDR3 comprises 15 residues. In germline, CDR1 is LGHNA, CDR2 YSLEER. The CDR3 here is CASSPGLLAGETQYF.

The rearrangement joins TRBV7-2 to TRBJ2-1; the TRBD1 assignment by TCRdb is unverifiable without DNA. The CDR3 runs 15 residues. CDR1 and CDR2 from the germline V gene are SGHTA and FQGNSA. The CDR3 is CASSLSGGGYNEQFF.

The chain is built from TRBV6-5 and TRBJ2-7; TCRdb calls TRBD2, which cannot be checked without DNA. Germline CDR1 is MNHEY and CDR2 is SVGAGI. The CDR3 contains 14 residues. Here the CDR3 reads CASSYDGLGYEQYF.

This rearrangement joins TRBV3-1 to TRBJ1-6; TCRdb's D call, TRBD1, is unchecked because there is no DNA. This CDR3 has 15 amino acids. Germline V gene lookup returns CDR1 LGHDT and CDR2 YNNKEL (reference sequence). CDR3 amino acids: CASSSRTAYNSPLHF.

The chain's CDR3 is CSVEDRGTYNEQFF. The chain joins TRBV29-1 to TRBJ2-1; TCRdb designates TRBD1, a call that cannot be tested without DNA. Germline CDR1 and CDR2: SQVTM and ANQGSEA. The CDR3 has 14 amino acids.

This chain joins TRBV3-1 and TRBJ2-7; TCRdb picks TRBD2, but there is no DNA to check that call. The length of the CDR3 is 15 residues. CDR1 LGHDT and CDR2 YNNKEL come from the germline V gene (reference sequence). This chain's CDR3 is CASSPFEGPNYEQYF.

The V call is TRBV7-2, the J call TRBJ2-6. Germline assignment: CDR1 SGHTA and CDR2 FQGNSA. The length of the CDR3 is 15 residues. CDR3 protein: CASEARGSGANVLTF.

This chain connects TRBV4-2 to TRBJ2-1; the D gene TCRdb calls, TRBD2, cannot be checked with no DNA. There are 15 residues in the CDR3. Germline CDR1 LGHNA, CDR2 YNFKEQ. CDR3: CASSHSSGGADEQFF.